Sequencing of this TCR beta chain was carried out in a study of shared clonotypes between healthy human individuals. Overall study context: Each donor contributed plates that comprised three CD4 naive, three CD4 memory, two CD8 naive and one CD8 memory.

Libraries were prepared by immunoSEQ multiplex PCR; TCRdb keeps only in-frame clonotypes and omits some of them. Of millions of clones in the sample, approximately 90% were seen once. V shed 6 bases, J shed 2 bases, and the junction held 6 bases outside the gene matches. Per the germline V gene, CDR1 is MNHNY and CDR2 is SVGAGI (reference sequence). This CDR3 spans 14 amino acids. The rearrangement joins TRBV6-6 to TRBJ1-2; 7 nucleotides agree with TRBD1. This TCR came from a man between 18 and 29 years old in good health. Sequenced: naive CD4+ T cells sorted from blood. As to subset: CD45RA+ positively selected. The CDR3 reads CASRRTGDNYGYTF. The CDR3 DNA is TGTGCCAGCAGGCGCACAGGGGACAACTATGGCTACACCTTC.